This TCR beta chain stems from a study of technical replicates of blood from a handful of donors (dated by TCRdb to 2017 to 2019). CDR1 and CDR2 (SEHNR, FQNEAQ) derive from the germline V gene (reference sequence). The CDR3 runs 15 amino acids, cysteine and phenylalanine included. The CDR3 DNA has 45 bases and is translated from base 1. V loses 5 bases, J loses 1 base, and the germline ends lie 14 bases apart. The method behind the library was the immunoSEQ multiplex PCR assay. Held by TCRdb, this immuneACCESS table contains in-frame sequences only and omits some clones. Under half of the omission traces to an unresolved V gene where checked; the cause of the rest is unknown. The sample table lists fewer than 90,000 clones, 93% of them with a count of one. In total, the top ten clones hold 0.24% of the sample. The table lists this clone with a few counts. Its cognate antigen has yet to be identified. Base qualities are missing; no much larger clone stands one base away.

The TCR comes from a human donor in good health. Material: T cells isolated from PBMCs. Recombination joined TRBV7-9 with TRBJ1-1; TRBD1 is a weak D gene call, 5 bases matching. The CDR3: CASSQPGGENTEAFF. The sequenced DNA: TGTGCCAGCAGCCAGCCGGGGGGGGAGAACACTGAAGCTTTCTTT.